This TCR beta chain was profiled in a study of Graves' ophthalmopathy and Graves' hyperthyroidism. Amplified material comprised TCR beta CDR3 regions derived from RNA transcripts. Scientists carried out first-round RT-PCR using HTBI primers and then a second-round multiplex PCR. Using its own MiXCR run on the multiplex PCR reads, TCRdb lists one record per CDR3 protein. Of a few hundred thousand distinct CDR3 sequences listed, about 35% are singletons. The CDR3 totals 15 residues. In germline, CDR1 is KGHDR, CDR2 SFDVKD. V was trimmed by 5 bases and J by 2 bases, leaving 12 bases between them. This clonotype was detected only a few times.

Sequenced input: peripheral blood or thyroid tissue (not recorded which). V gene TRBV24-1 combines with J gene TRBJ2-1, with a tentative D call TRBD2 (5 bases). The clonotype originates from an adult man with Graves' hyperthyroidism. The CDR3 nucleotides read TGTGCCACCAGTGCGGGTAGCGTCCCCTACAATGAGCAGTTCTTC. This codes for CATSAGSVPYNEQFF.